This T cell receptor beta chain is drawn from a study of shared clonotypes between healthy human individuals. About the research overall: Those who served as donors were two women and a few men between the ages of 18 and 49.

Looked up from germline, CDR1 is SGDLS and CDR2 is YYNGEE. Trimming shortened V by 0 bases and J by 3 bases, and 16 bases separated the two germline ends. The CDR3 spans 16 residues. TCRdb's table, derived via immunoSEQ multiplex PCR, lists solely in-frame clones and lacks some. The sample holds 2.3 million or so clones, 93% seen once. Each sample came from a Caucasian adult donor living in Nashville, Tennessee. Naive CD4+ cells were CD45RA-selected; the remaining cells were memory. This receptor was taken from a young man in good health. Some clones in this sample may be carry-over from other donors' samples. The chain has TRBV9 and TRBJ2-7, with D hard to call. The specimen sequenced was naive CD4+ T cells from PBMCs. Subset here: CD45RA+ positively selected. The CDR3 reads CASSVGSSPYNYEQYF. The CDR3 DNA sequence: TGTGCCAGCAGCGTAGGGAGCTCCCCCTATAACTACGAGCAGTACTTC.